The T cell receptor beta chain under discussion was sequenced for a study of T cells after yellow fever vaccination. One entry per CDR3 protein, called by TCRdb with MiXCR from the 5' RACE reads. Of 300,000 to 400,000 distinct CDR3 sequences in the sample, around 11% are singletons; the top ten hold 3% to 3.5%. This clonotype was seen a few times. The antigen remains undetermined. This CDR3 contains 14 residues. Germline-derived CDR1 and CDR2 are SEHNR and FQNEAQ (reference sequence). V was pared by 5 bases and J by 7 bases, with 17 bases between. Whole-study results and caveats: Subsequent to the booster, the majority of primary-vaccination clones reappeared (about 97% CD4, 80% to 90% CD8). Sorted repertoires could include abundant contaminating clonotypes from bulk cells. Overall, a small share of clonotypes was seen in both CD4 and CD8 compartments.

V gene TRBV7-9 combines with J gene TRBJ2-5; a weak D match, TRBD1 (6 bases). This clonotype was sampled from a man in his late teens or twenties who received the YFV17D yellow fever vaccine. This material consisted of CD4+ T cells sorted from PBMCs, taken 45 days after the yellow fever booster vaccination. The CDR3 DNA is TGTGCCAGCAGCCCCGGACAGCTAGTGGGGACCCAGTACTTC. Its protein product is CASSPGQLVGTQYF.